The rows below give T cell receptor beta chains drawn from one sample of a study of post-analysis software for immune sequencing data. TCRdb used MiXCR to reprocess the PCR reads, holding one entry per CDR3 protein. The repertoire holds 350,000 to 450,000 distinct CDR3 sequences, with approximately 38% as singletons. The sample was blood. Receptors originate from a girl under 18 with multiple sclerosis. Both conserved end residues are part of each CDR3. A D gene is named only where the DNA matches it firmly. Size is omitted from some rows. Given values are once, few, many or a class for expanded clones.

V gene	D gene	J gene	clone size	CDR3 protein	CDR3 DNA
TRBV2	-	TRBJ1-6	-	CASSELGVGSPLHF	TGTGCCAGCAGTGAATTAGGGGTAGGATCACCCCTCCACTTT
TRBV2	-	TRBJ2-3	-	CASSPRGPLTDTQYF	TGTGCCAGCAGTCCGCGGGGGCCCCTCACAGATACGCAGTATTTT
TRBV29-1	-	TRBJ2-1	-	CSVEVQKHEQFF	TGCAGCGTTGAAGTACAGAAGCATGAGCAGTTCTTC
TRBV28	TRBD1	TRBJ2-7	-	CASRTGVQSAYEQYF	TGTGCCAGCAGGACAGGGGTGCAGTCGGCCTACGAGCAGTACTTC
TRBV20-1	-	TRBJ1-1	many	CSASPRQDTEAFF	TGCAGTGCTAGCCCCAGGCAGGACACTGAAGCTTTCTTT
TRBV6-2/TRBV6-3	-	TRBJ1-1	-	CASSYSGIHTEAFF	TGTGCCAGCAGTTATAGTGGGATACACACTGAAGCTTTCTTT
TRBV6-6	-	TRBJ1-2	few	CASTLGGDAANYGYTF	TGTGCCAGCACTCTAGGGGGGGACGCCGCTAACTATGGCTACACCTTC
TRBV6-2/TRBV6-3	-	TRBJ1-2	-	CASRKEGTYGYTF	TGTGCCAGCAGAAAGGAGGGGACCTATGGCTACACCTTC
TRBV28	TRBD1	TRBJ2-7	-	CASRKGQALHEQYF	TGTGCCAGCAGAAAGGGACAGGCACTCCACGAGCAGTACTTC
TRBV29-1	TRBD2	TRBJ2-3	-	CSACPRLAGSSSSTDTQYF	TGCAGCGCTTGTCCCCGACTAGCGGGGAGTTCGTCTAGCACAGATACGCAGTATTTT
TRBV5-6	-	TRBJ2-6	-	CASSLGWVGANVLTF	TGTGCCAGCAGCTTGGGGTGGGTCGGGGCCAACGTCCTGACTTTC
TRBV11-2	-	TRBJ2-5	-	CASSRDRSETQYF	TGTGCCAGCAGCCGGGACCGGTCTGAGACCCAGTACTTC
TRBV20-1	-	TRBJ1-2	-	CSARAVAGDGYTF	TGCAGTGCTAGAGCAGTAGCAGGCGATGGCTACACCTTC
TRBV10-3	-	TRBJ2-3	-	CAIGTSNTQYF	TGTGCCATCGGGACCTCTAATACGCAGTATTTT
TRBV5-6	-	TRBJ2-3	-	CASSFWIRTDTQYF	TGTGCCAGCAGCTTCTGGATTCGAACAGATACGCAGTATTTT
TRBV6-2/TRBV6-3	-	TRBJ2-1	-	CASSYSEPGSNEQFF	TGTGCCAGCAGTTACTCGGAGCCAGGGTCAAATGAGCAGTTCTTC
TRBV5-1	-	TRBJ2-7	few	CASSLAETLYEQYF	TGCGCCAGCAGCTTGGCCGAGACTCTGTACGAGCAGTACTTC
TRBV20-1	TRBD1	TRBJ2-7	once	CSAGGTGDYEQYF	TGCAGTGCCGGTGGGACAGGGGACTACGAGCAGTACTTC
TRBV6-2/TRBV6-3	-	TRBJ1-1	once	CASSYLFLTSSEAFF	TGTGCCAGCAGTTACCTATTCCTGACCAGCTCTGAAGCTTTCTTT
TRBV4-2	-	TRBJ1-1	-	CASSAGQNTEAFF	TGTGCCAGCAGCGCGGGACAGAACACTGAAGCTTTCTTT
TRBV30	TRBD1	TRBJ1-2	-	CAWSTGAYGYTF	TGTGCCTGGAGTACAGGGGCCTATGGCTACACCTTC